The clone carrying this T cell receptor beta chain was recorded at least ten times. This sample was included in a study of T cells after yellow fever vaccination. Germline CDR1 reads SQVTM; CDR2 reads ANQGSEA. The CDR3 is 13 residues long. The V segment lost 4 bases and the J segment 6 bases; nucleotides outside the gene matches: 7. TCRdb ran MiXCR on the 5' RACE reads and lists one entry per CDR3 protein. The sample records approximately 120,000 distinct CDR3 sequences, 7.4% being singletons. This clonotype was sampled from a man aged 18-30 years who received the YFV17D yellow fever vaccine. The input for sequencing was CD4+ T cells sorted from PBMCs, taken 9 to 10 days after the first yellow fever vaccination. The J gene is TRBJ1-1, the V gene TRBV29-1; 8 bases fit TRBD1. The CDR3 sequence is CSVGLQGAAEAFF. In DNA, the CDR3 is TGCAGCGTTGGTCTGCAGGGGGCCGCTGAAGCTTTCTTT.